This TCR beta chain was recovered during a study of blood T cell repertoires in COVID-19. Study-level information: PBMCs, B-cell-depleted T cells, or T cells provided the cDNA or gDNA that made up the material.

Using immunoSEQ multiplex PCR, the repertoire was profiled, and TCRdb retains in-frame clones only, with some absent. The data show 150,000 to 200,000 clones, with around 82% seen just once and around a sixth held by the top ten. The clonotype originates from a man aged 55 to 70 who had recovered from COVID-19. The specimen was PBMCs or T cells enriched from blood (not recorded which).

DNA of the CDR3: TGTGCCAGCAGCTTAGAGACAGGGGGAGGCTACACCTTC. Translating gives CASSLETGGGYTF. This chain links TRBV7-9 with TRBJ1-2; 9 nucleotides match TRBD1. The V and J ends lost 1 base and 8 bases, in that order; junction bases with no gene match: 2. The CDR3 sequence is 13 residues long. Germline loops: CDR1 SEHNR, CDR2 FQNEAQ (reference sequence). Filled out from reference TRBV7-9 and TRBJ1-2, the complete variable domain reads DTGVSQNPRHKITKRGQNVTFRCDPISEHNRLYWYRQTLGQGPEFLTYFQNEAQLEKSRLLSDRFSAERPKGSFSTLEIQRTEQGDSAMYLCASSLETGGGYTFGSGTRLTVV.